The source of this T cell receptor (beta chain) is a study of shared clonotypes between healthy human individuals (dated by TCRdb to the early 2020s). Looking at the study overall: Two women and a few men aged 18 to 49 years were included in the cohort. For each donor, CD4 naive and CD4 memory were each run on three plates, CD8 naive on two plates, and CD8 memory on one plate. Per donor, leukapheresis produced somewhere between about 0.94 and 10 billion PBMCs. To increase sequencing depth and limit assay-specific biases, different laboratories used diverse techniques to prepare libraries and sequence TCR repertoires. Blood TCR repertoires of roughly five healthy adults were deeply sequenced to estimate repertoire size and the extent of clonotype sharing between individuals. The research as a whole found: Pairwise subsampling led to the expectation that sequencing depth would affect the degree of clonotype sharing among donors. The small number of donors limited the genetic and exposure-history diversity represented. Sampling was limited to blood, and TCR repertoires in tissue likely differ from TCR repertoires in blood. Incomplete sequencing was indicated by rarefaction of sorted-subset datasets, despite the large sequencing depth. Clonotypes shared by all four sorted-subset donors showed higher generation probabilities than non-shared clonotypes. Naive subsets generally had larger estimated clonotype richness than memory subsets. When a handful of donors were compared, the shared fraction of clonotypes was about 5.4% for naive CD4, approximately 3.5% for naive CD8, 2.3% for memory CD4, and 0.4% for memory CD8.

Using the deep immunoSEQ assay, TCR CDR3 regions were amplified from genomic DNA by multiplex PCR. Genomic DNA extracted from each cell subset was distributed evenly over all wells of several immunoSEQ 96-well plates, and each plate served as one replicate. For sorted subsets, each replicate PCR was loaded with approximately 190 ng genomic DNA, equivalent to 30,000 or so T cell genomes. Purified libraries were measured with a Qubit 3.0 fluorometer, size-checked on a Bioanalyzer 2100, and measured again with the KAPA Library Quantification kit. Each immunoSEQ 96-well plate was sequenced on its own single-read 150-cycle Illumina NextSeq 550 flow cell. The authors processed their data as follows. Because the immunoSEQ output included only junctional sequences and no quality scores, the filtering could not be the same as the filtering used for full-length reads. To assign V/J genes and CDR3, sequences were annotated against IMGT germline references using PyIR, a Python wrapper for IgBLAST v1.9. Reads with weak V/J assignments (E-value above 1e-6), missing CDR3, stop codons, out-of-frame junctions, or ambiguous translated residues were removed. A V3J clonotype was defined by an identical inferred V gene, J gene, and CDR3 amino acid sequence. Percentage overlap between repertoires was calculated by dividing the number of shared unique clonotypes by the size of the smaller repertoire. RTK rarefaction, the Chao1 estimator, and Recon v2.1 estimates of unobserved clonotypes were used to assess repertoire richness. Generation probabilities were computed with OLGA for all TCRbeta clonotypes obtained by the gDNA method from several donors. In TCRdb, the immuneACCESS table is reduced to in-frame sequences with V and J assigned. These tables do not hold every clone; where another copy was compared, an unresolved V gene accounts for under half, and the others remain unexplained. V and J calls plus clone size are reproduced from that table; the DNA served to infer D and trimming. The sample contains hundreds of thousands of clones, around two thirds of them found a single time. The ten largest clones take up around 1.6% of the sample.

Donors were healthy HIV-negative adults with no recently reported acute infections or vaccinations. Every donor was a Caucasian adult living in Nashville, Tennessee, USA. CD4+ T cells were enriched through magnetic negative selection, after which naive cells were positively selected on CD45RA and the remaining negative fraction served as the memory subset. Blood was collected by leukapheresis, and PBMCs were isolated by Ficoll-Histopaque density gradient centrifugation and then cryopreserved in liquid nitrogen vapor phase. Purity and quantity of every magnetically sorted T cell population were checked by analytical flow cytometry. From each sorted fraction, genomic DNA was isolated and quantified by UV absorbance on a Nanodrop 2000c. In regard to this clone: Its antigen specificity is not known. Qualities for individual bases were not recorded, and no much larger clone is one base off.

CDR1 and CDR2, per the germline V gene, are ENHRY and SYGVKD. A distance of 20 bases separates the germline ends of V and J, which lose 3 bases and 8 bases respectively. Taken from cysteine to phenylalanine, the CDR3 has 16 residues. Only CDR3 DNA is held: 48 bases, read in frame from base 1. Sequenced sample: memory CD4+ T cells sorted from blood. Per the publication, the cell subset or site label means: CD45RA-negative fraction. The TCR was taken from a woman aged 30 to 39 in good health. Rearrangement joined TRBV10-3 to TRBJ2-1, with the D gene too uncertain to name. For the CDR3, the sequence is CAISDDGSASHYEQFF. The nucleotide sequence is given as TGTGCCATCAGTGATGATGGCTCCGCCTCTCACTATGAGCAGTTCTTC.